This T cell receptor (beta chain) appears in the sequencing data of a study of blood T cell repertoires in COVID-19. Turning to the study itself: Sites across the United States, Italy and Spain contributed samples from acute and convalescent COVID-19. The cDNA or gDNA used as material had been derived from T cells, B-cell-depleted T cells, or PBMCs.

Trimming cost V 6 bases and J 0 bases; bases outside gene matches: 16. CDR1 is SNHLY, CDR2 FYNNEI, per germline. The CDR3 length is 18 residues. In the authors' workflow: It was from reference gene primer amplification that nucleated cell counts were estimated. The repertoire was sequenced with immunoSEQ multiplex PCR; TCRdb's copy has only in-frame clones and lacks some. D and trimming come from the DNA, and the V and J calls and clone size come from that table. The sample consists of 95,000 to 110,000 clones, around 89% of them appearing once. This clone was observed a handful of times. The sequenced sample was peripheral blood. The rearrangement links TRBV2 to TRBJ1-1; 7 bases match TRBD1. This clonotype was obtained from a man aged 50-59 years with active or convalescent COVID-19. The CDR3 loop is CASRRTGQLNHMNTEAFF. CDR3 nucleotides: TGTGCCAGCAGACGAACGGGACAGCTCAATCACATGAACACTGAAGCTTTCTTT.